This T cell receptor (beta chain) was obtained from a study of blood T cell repertoires in COVID-19 (TCRdb year 2020). Describing the broader study: Collaborator samples came from the United States, Italy and Spain and covered acute and convalescent phases of COVID-19. The repertoires were released in a freely available public database intended as a resource for research on the immune response to SARS-CoV-2. The samples were drawn from two sources: the first 160 participants of the ongoing ImmuneRACE study, and 1,254 subjects contributed by 6 global collaborators. The material from the prospective study consisted of cDNA or gDNA derived from T cells, B-cell-depleted T cells, or PBMCs. Where available, HLA class I and class II types were taken from metadata supplied by the sample provider and were not determined by assay-based typing. A de-identified subject ID, COVID-19 status, age in years and sex were almost always included in the sample metadata. Subjects who had been exposed to COVID-19, were actively infected with it, or had recovered from it provided the deeply sampled blood TCRbeta repertoires that made up the dataset. The research as a whole found: The amount of clinical and demographic metadata varied by source and participant and was provided uncurated.

As concerns this clone: Its antigen remains unidentified. Within one base of it there is no much larger clone, and no base qualities were kept.

CDR1 and CDR2 (GTSNPN, SVGIG) derive from the germline V gene (reference sequence). The germline ends are 16 bases apart after V is trimmed by 3 bases and J by 8 bases. The CDR3 covers 13 residues, taking in both the cysteine and the phenylalanine. Only the CDR3 region is kept as DNA, spanning 39 bases read in frame from base 1. Collaborating institutions collected whole blood in K2EDTA tubes following their own protocols. Collaborator samples were shipped for TCRbeta analysis as frozen whole blood, isolated PBMCs, or DNA extracted from either sample type. TCRbeta CDR3 regions were amplified from genomic DNA by means of the immunoSEQ Assay, a bias-controlled multiplex PCR. Processing in the source paper ran as follows. Within the assay, amplification of reference gene primers was used to estimate how many nucleated cells each sample contained. To quantify the absolute abundance of each unique TCRbeta CDR3 rearrangement, sequence reads were collapsed and filtered. For each sample, productive Simpson clonality was calculated as the square root of Simpson's diversity index across productive rearrangements. TCRdb stores this immuneACCESS table with in-frame sequences only. Part of the clones is absent; in the studies checked, under half of the shortfall reflects unresolved V genes, and no reason is known for the rest. Clone size and the V and J calls come from that table; the DNA yielded D and trimming. This sample comprises about 140,000 clones, 80% to 90% of them detected only once. 1.7% of the sample goes to the ten largest clones.

The sequence was collected from a woman aged 45-65 years with acute or convalescent COVID-19. Recombination joined TRBV30 with TRBJ1-2; the D gene is possibly TRBD1, with 6 bases matching. Specimen: peripheral blood. The CDR3 is CAWSFGQGQGYTF. The nucleotide sequence is given as TGTGCCTGGAGCTTCGGGCAGGGACAAGGCTACACCTTC. Joined to the reference TRBV30 and TRBJ1-2 proteins, this CDR3 gives the full variable domain: SQTIHQWPATLVQPVGSPLSLECTVEGTSNPNLYWYRQAAGRGLQLLFYSVGIGQISSEVPQNLSASRPQDRQFILSSKKLLLSDSGFYLCAWSFGQGQGYTFGSGTRLTVV.